These T cell receptor beta chains were read from a single sample in a study of cytomegalovirus exposure and HLA in healthy donors. The method was immunoSEQ multiplex PCR; TCRdb's version includes in-frame clones alone and lacks a portion of them. Of 170,000 or so clones in the sample, around 86% were seen once. The sequenced material came from PBMCs. The receptors derive from a man over 45 in good health and CMV-seronegative. The CDR3 runs from the conserved cysteine through the conserved F or W. Fields, in order: D gene, V gene, J gene, clone size, CDR3 protein, CDR3 DNA. D genes are given only for firm matches. Rows may omit the clone size; those that give it use once, few, many or a size class.

.	TRBV9	TRBJ2-3	.	CASSPGRGTTDTQYF	TGTGCCAGCAGCCCAGGTAGGGGGACAACAGATACGCAGTATTTT
.	TRBV7-9	TRBJ2-3	.	CASSSYVGDTDTQYF	TGTGCCAGCAGCTCCTATGTAGGGGACACAGATACGCAGTATTTT
TRBD2	TRBV13	TRBJ2-5	.	CASSLRSGTSGRGETQYF	TGTGCCAGCAGTCTGAGGAGTGGGACTAGCGGGAGGGGGGAGACCCAGTACTTC
TRBD1	TRBV6-5	TRBJ2-7	.	CASSDRDRVAEQYF	TGTGCCAGCAGTGACCGGGACAGGGTGGCCGAGCAGTACTTC
.	TRBV28	TRBJ2-7	.	CAITQSYEQYF	TGTGCCATTACTCAATCCTACGAGCAGTACTTC
TRBD2	TRBV7-2	TRBJ2-7	few	CASSLAIRGGPYEQYF	TGTGCCAGCAGCTTAGCAATCCGGGGGGGTCCCTACGAGCAGTACTTC
.	TRBV5-8	TRBJ2-7	few	CASSYDIFEQYF	TGTGCCAGCAGCTACGACATCTTCGAGCAGTACTTC
.	TRBV5-1	TRBJ1-1	.	CASSSGRNTEAFF	TGCGCCAGCAGTTCTGGCAGGAACACTGAAGCTTTCTTT
.	TRBV30	TRBJ2-3	.	CAWSVSVTDTQYF	TGTGCCTGGAGTGTATCGGTCACAGATACGCAGTATTTT
TRBD1	TRBV6-1	TRBJ1-3	.	CASSVPTGAGNTIYF	TGTGCCAGCAGCGTCCCGACAGGGGCTGGAAACACCATATATTTT
TRBD2	TRBV7-3	TRBJ2-2	few	CASSLESRGTGELFF	TGTGCCAGCAGCCTGGAATCGCGGGGGACCGGGGAGCTGTTTTTT
.	TRBV4-3	TRBJ2-3	.	CASSQTGTSSTDTQYF	TGCGCCAGCAGCCAAACGGGAACCTCAAGCACAGATACGCAGTATTTT
.	TRBV9	TRBJ2-3	once	CASSVAGQPPSAADTQYF	TGTGCCAGCAGCGTAGCCGGCCAGCCCCCTAGCGCAGCAGATACGCAGTATTTT
TRBD1	TRBV6-6	TRBJ1-1	.	CASSRTMTGVRTEAFF	TGTGCCAGCAGTAGGACAATGACAGGGGTGAGGACTGAAGCTTTCTTT
TRBD2	TRBV7-9	TRBJ2-1	few	CASSPLAGNNEQFF	TGTGCCAGCAGCCCCCTAGCGGGGAACAATGAGCAGTTCTTC
TRBD1	TRBV4-3	TRBJ1-6	.	CASSQPGQGSPLHF	TGCGCCAGCAGCCAACCGGGACAGGGAAGCCCCCTCCACTTT
TRBD2	TRBV28	TRBJ2-3	.	CASSPLAGADTQYF	TGTGCCAGCAGTCCCCTAGCGGGAGCAGATACGCAGTATTTT
.	TRBV6-6	TRBJ2-7	.	CASSITATEQYF	TGTGCCAGCAGCATTACTGCAACCGAGCAGTACTTC
TRBD2	TRBV5-1	TRBJ2-1	.	CASTDLAGSEQFF	TGCGCCAGCACCGACCTAGCGGGCAGCGAGCAGTTCTTC
.	TRBV19	TRBJ2-3	.	CASSIRGYRTDTQYF	TGTGCCAGTAGTATCCGCGGGTACCGCACGGATACGCAGTATTTT
TRBD2	TRBV7-6	TRBJ2-3	.	CASSLDTPGVSGRAADTQYF	TGTGCCAGCAGCTTAGATACCCCCGGCGTCAGCGGGAGGGCTGCGGATACGCAGTATTTT
.	TRBV27	TRBJ1-1	few	CASSLTWGADTEAFF	TGTGCCAGCAGTTTGACGTGGGGCGCGGACACTGAAGCTTTCTTT
.	TRBV6-5	TRBJ1-4	.	CASSYGGGEAEKLFF	TGTGCCAGCAGTTACGGCGGGGGGGAGGCGGAAAAACTGTTTTTT
TRBD1	TRBV10-3	TRBJ1-1	.	CAIRGQENTEAFF	TGTGCCATCAGAGGACAGGAGAACACTGAAGCTTTCTTT
TRBD2	TRBV6-1	TRBJ2-7	.	CASSERLAGGHAYEQYF	TGTGCCAGCAGTGAAAGACTAGCGGGGGGCCACGCCTACGAGCAGTACTTC
TRBD2	TRBV4-2	TRBJ2-3	.	CASSQKLPLATSGRADTQYF	TGTGCCAGCAGCCAAAAGTTGCCGCTCGCGACTAGCGGGAGAGCAGATACGCAGTATTTT
TRBD2	TRBV14	TRBJ2-7	.	CASSQVGTSGLGYEQYF	TGTGCCAGCAGCCAAGTTGGGACTAGCGGGCTCGGGTACGAGCAGTACTTC
TRBD1	TRBV16	TRBJ1-4	.	CASSQTGVEKLFF	TGTGCCAGCAGCCAGACAGGGGTTGAAAAACTGTTTTTT
.	TRBV7-8	TRBJ2-2	.	CASSLDAGAANTGELFF	TGTGCCAGCAGCTTAGATGCGGGGGCCGCAAACACCGGGGAGCTGTTTTTT
TRBD1	TRBV9	TRBJ2-7	.	CASSRHRDRVYEQYF	TGTGCCAGCAGCCGTCACCGGGACAGAGTCTACGAGCAGTACTTC
TRBD1	TRBV7-2	TRBJ1-2	few	CASSFINRGDGYTF	TGTGCCAGCAGCTTTATAAACAGGGGCGATGGCTACACCTTC
.	TRBV4-1	TRBJ1-3	.	CASSQVRGSGNTIYF	TGCGCCAGCAGCCAAGTTAGGGGTTCTGGAAACACCATATATTTT
TRBD1	TRBV7-2	TRBJ2-7	.	CASSFDRGGEQYF	TGTGCCAGCAGTTTCGACAGGGGAGGCGAGCAGTACTTC
.	TRBV5-4	TRBJ2-4	.	CAISTGERGIAKNIQYF	TGTGCCATCTCAACAGGGGAGCGGGGGATAGCCAAAAACATTCAGTACTTC
.	TRBV6-1	TRBJ1-2	.	CASSEAGGTYGYTF	TGTGCCAGCAGTGAAGCCGGGGGGACCTATGGCTACACCTTC
.	TRBV5-6	TRBJ2-5	.	CASSEQETQYF	TGTGCCAGCAGCGAGCAAGAGACCCAGTACTTC
.	TRBV1	TRBJ2-5	.	CTSSQTPCRDSRKKTQYF	TGCACCAGCAGCCAAACCCCGTGCCGGGACAGCCGCAAGAAGACCCAGTACTTC
.	TRBV7-8	TRBJ2-7	.	CASSSWTGGGYEQYF	TGTGCCAGCAGCTCTTGGACAGGAGGGGGGTACGAGCAGTACTTC
.	TRBV4-3	TRBJ1-2	few	CASSQVRENYGYTF	TGCGCCAGCAGCCAAGTACGGGAGAACTATGGCTACACCTTC
TRBD1	TRBV5-1	TRBJ2-7	.	CASTTGQGRIYEQYF	TGCGCCAGCACGACGGGACAGGGGAGGATTTACGAGCAGTACTTC
TRBD1	TRBV6-6	TRBJ1-5	.	CASSTRTGVDNQPQHF	TGTGCCAGCAGTACCAGGACAGGGGTTGACAATCAGCCCCAGCATTTT
.	TRBV5-6	TRBJ2-2	.	CASSRLFTGELFF	TGTGCCAGCAGCCGACTATTCACCGGGGAGCTGTTTTTT
TRBD1	TRBV7-2	TRBJ2-5	.	CASSLELGRGPETQYF	TGTGCCAGCAGCTTGGAGTTGGGCAGGGGGCCAGAGACCCAGTACTTC
.	TRBV30	TRBJ2-1	.	CAWRDPPRGGFYNEQFF	TGTGCCTGGAGGGACCCCCCCCGAGGCGGGTTCTACAATGAGCAGTTCTTC
TRBD2	TRBV7-8	TRBJ2-7	.	CASSKLAGGEATYEQYF	TGTGCCAGCAGCAAACTAGCGGGAGGGGAAGCCACCTACGAGCAGTACTTC
TRBD1	TRBV7-2	TRBJ1-2	.	CASSPGTGYGYTF	TGTGCCAGCAGCCCAGGGACAGGTTATGGCTACACCTTC
TRBD1	TRBV27	TRBJ1-6	.	CASSLGYAGGNPPLHF	TGTGCCAGCAGCCTGGGATACGCAGGGGGGAATCCACCCCTCCACTTT
TRBD2	TRBV7-2	TRBJ2-7	.	CASSLPASGRVEQYF	TGTGCCAGCAGCCTACCAGCCAGCGGGAGGGTGGAGCAGTACTTC
.	TRBV28	TRBJ1-1	.	CASTRAWGDSEAFF	TGTGCCAGCACCCGGGCCTGGGGAGACTCTGAAGCTTTCTTT
TRBD1	TRBV5-1	TRBJ2-5	.	CASSLKTGKETQYF	TGCGCCAGCAGCTTGAAGACAGGGAAAGAGACCCAGTACTTC
TRBD1	TRBV7-9	TRBJ1-2	.	CAYSKMGQDPRNGYTF	TGTGCCTACAGCAAAATGGGACAGGACCCTCGGAATGGCTACACCTTC
.	TRBV20-1	TRBJ1-2	.	CSAREGGGYTF	TGCAGTGCTAGAGAGGGGGGGGGCTACACCTTC
.	TRBV19	TRBJ1-6	.	CASRKTGNNSPLHF	TGTGCCAGTAGAAAAACAGGGAATAATTCACCCCTCCACTTT
TRBD2	TRBV7-2	TRBJ2-1	.	CASSSSGLAGATGEQFF	TGTGCCAGCAGCTCAAGCGGACTAGCGGGGGCGACAGGTGAGCAGTTCTTC